This T cell receptor beta chain is drawn from a study of T cells after posttransplantation cyclophosphamide. Notes on the study in general: Later blood repertoires were often dominated by clones from the donor CD8+ memory compartment. Tissue-infiltrating T cells from skin or gut overlapped little with blood T cells. Recipient CMV seropositivity and CMV reactivation strongly tracked TRB clonality.

Sequencing used immunoSEQ multiplex PCR; TCRdb keeps in-frame clones, though not all of them. The sample has approximately 16,000 clones; roughly 84% are singletons. Controls had myeloablative marrow grafts with methotrexate and calcineurin inhibitor, sampled at 1 year. Trimming cost V 4 bases and J 1 base, with 15 bases left between them. CDR3 size: 15 residues. Germline V gene sequence: CDR1 SGHNT, CDR2 YYREEE (reference sequence). Of note for this clone: Its specificity is not known.

This receptor was taken from a male patient aged 50 to 59 who received an allogeneic stem cell transplant from an unrelated donor, was CMV-positive, and had chronic GVHD only. The T cells may partly be graft donor cells. The sample in question was PBMCs, obtained after an allogeneic stem cell transplant with a calcineurin inhibitor and methotrexate. V usage is TRBV5-4 and J usage is TRBJ2-7; weak D call: TRBD2 (6 bases). CDR3 in amino acids: CASSPGGPLSYEQYF. CDR3 nucleotides: TGTGCCAGCAGCCCCGGGGGACCGCTTTCCTACGAGCAGTACTTC.